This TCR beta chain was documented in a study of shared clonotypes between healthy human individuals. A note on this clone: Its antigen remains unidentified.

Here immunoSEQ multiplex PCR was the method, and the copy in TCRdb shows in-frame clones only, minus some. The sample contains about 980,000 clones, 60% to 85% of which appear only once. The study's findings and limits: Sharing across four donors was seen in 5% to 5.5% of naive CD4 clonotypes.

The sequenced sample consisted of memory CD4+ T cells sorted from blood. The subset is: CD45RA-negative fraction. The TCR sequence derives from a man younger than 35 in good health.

The CDR3 spells CASSLRGLGEKLFF. In DNA, the CDR3 is TGTGCCAGCAGCTTGAGGGGGCTCGGGGAAAAACTGTTTTTT. The rearrangement joins TRBV5-6 to TRBJ1-4, with TRBD1 matching over 7 bases. Trimming took 1 base from V and 8 from J; bases not matched to a gene: 5. The CDR3 is 14 amino acids. Germline V gene sequence: CDR1 SGHDT, CDR2 YYEEEE.